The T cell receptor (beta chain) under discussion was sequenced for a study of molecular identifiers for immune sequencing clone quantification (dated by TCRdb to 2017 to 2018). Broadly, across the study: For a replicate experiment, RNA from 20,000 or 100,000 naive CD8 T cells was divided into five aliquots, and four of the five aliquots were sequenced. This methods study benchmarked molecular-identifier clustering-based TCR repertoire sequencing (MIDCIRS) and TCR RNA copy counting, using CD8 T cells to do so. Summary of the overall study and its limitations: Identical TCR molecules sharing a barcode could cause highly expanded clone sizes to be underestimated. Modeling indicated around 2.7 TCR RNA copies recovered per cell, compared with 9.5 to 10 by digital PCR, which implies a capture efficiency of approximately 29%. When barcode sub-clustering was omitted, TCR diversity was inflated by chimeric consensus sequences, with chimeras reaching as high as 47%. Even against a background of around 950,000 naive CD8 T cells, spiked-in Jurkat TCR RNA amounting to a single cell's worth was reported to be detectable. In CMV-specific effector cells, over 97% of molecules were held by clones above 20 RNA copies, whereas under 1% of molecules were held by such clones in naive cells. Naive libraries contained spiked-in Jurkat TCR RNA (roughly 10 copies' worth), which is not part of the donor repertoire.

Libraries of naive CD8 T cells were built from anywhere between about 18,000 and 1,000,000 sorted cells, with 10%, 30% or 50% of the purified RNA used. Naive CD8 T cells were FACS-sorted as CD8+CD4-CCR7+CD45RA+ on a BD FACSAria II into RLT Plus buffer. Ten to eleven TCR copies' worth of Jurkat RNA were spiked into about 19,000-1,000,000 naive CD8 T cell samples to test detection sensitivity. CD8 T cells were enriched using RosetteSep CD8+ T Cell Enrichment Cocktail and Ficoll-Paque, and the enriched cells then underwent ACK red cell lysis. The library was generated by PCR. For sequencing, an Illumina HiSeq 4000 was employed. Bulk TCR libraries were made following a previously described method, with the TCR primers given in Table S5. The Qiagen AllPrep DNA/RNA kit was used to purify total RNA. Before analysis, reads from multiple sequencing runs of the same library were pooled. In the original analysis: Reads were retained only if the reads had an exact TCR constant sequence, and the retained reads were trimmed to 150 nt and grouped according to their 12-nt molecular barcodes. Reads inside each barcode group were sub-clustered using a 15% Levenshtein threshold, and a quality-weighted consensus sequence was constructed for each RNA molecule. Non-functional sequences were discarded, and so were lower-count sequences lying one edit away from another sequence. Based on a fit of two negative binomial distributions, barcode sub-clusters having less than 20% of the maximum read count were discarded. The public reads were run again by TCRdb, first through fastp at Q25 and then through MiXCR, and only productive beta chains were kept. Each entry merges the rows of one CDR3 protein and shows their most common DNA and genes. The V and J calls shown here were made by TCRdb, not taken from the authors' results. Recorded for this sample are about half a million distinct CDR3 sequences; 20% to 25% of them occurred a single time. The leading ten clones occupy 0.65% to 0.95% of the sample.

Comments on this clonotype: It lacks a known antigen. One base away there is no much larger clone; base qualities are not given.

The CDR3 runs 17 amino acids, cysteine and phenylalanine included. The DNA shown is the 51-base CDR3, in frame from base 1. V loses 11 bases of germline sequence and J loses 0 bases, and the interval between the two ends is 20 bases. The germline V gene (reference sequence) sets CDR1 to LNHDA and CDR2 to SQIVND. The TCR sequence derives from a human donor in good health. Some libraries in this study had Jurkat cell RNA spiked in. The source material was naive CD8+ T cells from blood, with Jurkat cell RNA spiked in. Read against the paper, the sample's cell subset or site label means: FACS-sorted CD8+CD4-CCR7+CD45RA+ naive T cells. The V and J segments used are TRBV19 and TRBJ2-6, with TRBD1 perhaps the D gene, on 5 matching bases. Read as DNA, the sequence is TGTGCCCGAACCCCCCAGGGTCTCAGCTCTGGGGCCAACGTCCTGACTTTC. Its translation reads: CARTPQGLSSGANVLTF.